This T cell receptor (beta chain) derives from a study of T cells in Graves' hyperthyroidism and ophthalmopathy (dated by TCRdb to the late 2010s). About the investigation overall: Peripheral blood samples were taken at the time of initial diagnosis, prior to any treatment. TCR V-J signatures able to tell the groups apart were searched for in a discovery cohort of 90 to 100 patients, of whom roughly 42 had Graves' ophthalmopathy and around 57 had stable Graves' hyperthyroidism. Prospective prediction of ophthalmopathy was tested in an independent validation cohort consisting of 18 to 20 hyperthyroidism patients and more than 15 patients who later progressed to ophthalmopathy. In over five Graves' hyperthyroidism patients, the study also compared T-cell repertoires from thyroid tissue with T-cell repertoires from blood. After blood sampling, hyperthyroidism patients were treated with methimazole at a starting dose of 30 mg daily, and ophthalmopathy patients were treated with high-dose intravenous methylprednisolone. The roughly 91 discovery patients were randomly split 7:3 into training and test sets. The paper reports TCR Vbeta CDR3 sequencing of approximately 140 peripheral blood samples: under 45 ophthalmopathy, fewer than 80 hyperthyroidism and roughly 17 progressor patients. Study-wide findings and limitations: No statistical method was used to fix the sample size in advance, and group allocation was not hidden from the investigators. Ophthalmopathy was separated from stable hyperthyroidism by a 13 V-J signature model, with 87.88% sensitivity and roughly 81% specificity obtained in cross-validation and 80%/75% obtained in testing. Most expanded thyroid clonotypes (frequency above 0.001) were also detected in blood, a finding suggesting that blood repertoires may reflect thyroid immune responses. During validation, the model predicted progression to ophthalmopathy a median of roughly 7.1 months ahead of onset, with around 71% sensitivity and 72% to 80% specificity.

Moderately to severely active disease, a Clinical Activity Score of at least 3, a NOSPECS grade of at least 4, and a duration under 3 months were present in ophthalmopathy patients. The study excluded patients with uncontrolled infections, other autoimmune diseases, pregnancy or lactation. Diagnoses were based on clinical symptoms, serum thyroxine and TRAb, thyroid ultrasound and orbital computed tomography. PBMCs were separated from about 10 ml of fresh peripheral blood using Ficoll-Paque density gradient centrifugation. Total RNA was extracted with Trizol reagent, and quality was checked on an Agilent 2100 Bioanalyzer. Trimming leaves V shorter by 3 bases and J shorter by 7 bases, with the junction holding 5 bases beyond the gene matches. According to the germline V gene, CDR1 reads SGHRS and CDR2 reads YFSETQ. The CDR3 starts with the cysteine, ends with the phenylalanine, and has 14 residues. CDR3 DNA only is kept here, 42 bases in frame from base 1.

This clonotype was seen many times. Its recognized antigen is unknown. No much larger clonotype is one base removed from it; base qualities were not supplied. TCR beta CDR3 regions were amplified from RNA transcripts. For the first round of RT-PCR on the TCR CDR3, the HTBI primer set was used together with the Qiagen OneStep RT-PCR kit. Libraries were constructed in a second round of multiplex PCR, after which size selection and purification were performed. Sequencing of the libraries was done on an Illumina HiSeq2000 using paired-end 100 bp reads. The paper's processing steps were these. SOAPnuke was used to process the raw data, removing reads that contained adapters or uncalled bases, had a mean Phred below 15, or lacked an exact match to the constant primer or identifier. COPE v1.2.5 was used to merge the high-quality paired reads, and each unique nucleotide sequence was defined as a clonotype. Clonotypes were aligned to IMGT TRBV, TRBD and TRBJ reference segments using MiTCR v1.1. The analysis included only V-J combinations with a frequency above 0.0001, which together covered over 98% of the repertoires. The TCS score was defined as the ratio of F50 (clonal expansion) to E x V (chaos), calculated using BLOSUM62-based TCRdist between CDR3 peptides within each V-J. Welch's t-statistics and random forest reduced 450 to 600 V-J features to 10 to 15, which were used in a naive Bayes classifier (R e1071). TCRdb took the public reads, trimmed them with fastp at Q25, ran MiXCR for clone calling and kept in-frame beta chains. Every CDR3 protein is listed once, alongside the most common genes and DNA of its rows. The V and J calls and clone size come from TCRdb's table, not from the authors' own analysis. A total of approximately 380,000 distinct CDR3 sequences appear in this sample, roughly 18% of them only once. 35% to 50% of the sample belongs to the ten largest clones.

This receptor was identified in a man aged 18-30 years with Graves' ophthalmopathy. The sequence links TRBV5-1 to TRBJ2-1; TRBD1 agrees with 9 junctional bases. Material for sequencing was blood. The CDR3 region has the sequence CASSSPGQGNEQFF. The DNA is TGCGCCAGCAGCTCCCCGGGACAGGGAAATGAGCAGTTCTTC.